This TCR beta chain was found in a study of shared T cell receptors in the human thymus. Data came from immunoSEQ multiplex PCR; TCRdb stores just in-frame clones and leaves some out. In the table there are some 660,000 clones, around 87% of which are singletons. These data were likewise used in another study, on human thymus T cells.

This receptor was identified in a boy under two years old with a congenital heart defect. Material for sequencing was thymocytes.

The DNA of the CDR3 is TGTGCCAGCACCCCTGAGGAGGGTGAAGCTTTCTTT. Translation gives CASTPEEGEAFF. V gene TRBV6-5 combines with J gene TRBJ1-1, with D unresolved. Germline loops: CDR1 MNHEY, CDR2 SVGAGI. The V end was cut by 7 bases, the J end by 7 bases, with 13 bases between. The CDR3 sequence is 12 residues long.